The 25 T cell receptor beta chains below all came from one sample that was sequenced in a study of identifying expanded T cells in peripheral blood. The assay was immunoSEQ multiplex PCR, and TCRdb's table has in-frame clones only and misses some. The data contain about 81,000 clones, around 83% of them singletons. Sequences were obtained from blood. These receptors all stem from a person aged 18-69 years in good health.

On this clone itself: This may come from a read error, since a much larger clone is one base off. In the same sample, other DNA sequences code for this CDR3. This sequence joins TRBV9 and TRBJ2-5; 10 bases agree with TRBD2. Germline V gene sequence: CDR1 SGDLS, CDR2 YYNGEE. The V gene end was trimmed by 3 bases and the J gene end by 5 bases; junction bases not matched to a gene: 7. This CDR3 comprises 15 residues. The CDR3 bases are TGTGCCAGCAGCGGAAGCGGGAGGGCCTGGGAGACCCAGTACTTC. Protein: CASSGSGRAWETQYF. Full variable domain (missing parts from reference TRBV9 and TRBJ2-5): DSGVTQTPKHLITATGQRVTLRCSPRSGDLSVYWYQQSLDQGLQFLIQYYNGEERAKGNILERFSAQQFPDLHSELNLSSLELGDSALYFCASSGSGRAWETQYFGPGTRLLVL.

The chain joins TRBV7-3 to TRBJ1-1, with D hard to call. Trimming removed 9 bases from V and 1 base from J, with 12 bases in between. This CDR3 spans 13 amino acids. CDR1 and CDR2 from the germline V gene are SGHTA and FQGTGA. CDR3 amino acids: CARRSHRNTEAFF. CDR3 DNA sequence: TGTGCCAGGAGATCTCACAGGAACACTGAAGCTTTCTTT.

This chain uses TRBV9 with TRBJ2-2; 12 bases align to TRBD2. The germline V gene has CDR1 SGDLS and CDR2 YYNGEE. V shed 3 bases, J shed 4 bases, and the junction held 4 bases outside the gene matches. The CDR3 consists of 16 residues. The DNA of the CDR3 is TGTGCCAGCAGCGCCCTACTAGCGGGAGGCACCGGGGAGCTGTTTTTT. Translated: CASSALLAGGTGELFF.

The DNA for the CDR3 is TGTGCCAGCAGCTTAACGGGACCCACAGATACGCAGTATTTT. It specifies CASSLTGPTDTQYF. The J gene is TRBJ2-3, the V gene TRBV7-3; D may correspond to TRBD1 or TRBD2 (5 bases each). Trimming removed 0 bases from V and 2 bases from J, with 6 bases in between. From germline, CDR1 is SGHTA and CDR2 FQGTGA. CDR3 size: 14 residues.

This chain links TRBV30 with TRBJ1-5, with 10 bases identical to TRBD1. Looked up from germline, CDR1 is GTSNPN and CDR2 is SVGIG (reference sequence). Unmatched junction bases numbered 9, after V lost 2 bases and J lost 5 bases. CDR3 size: 16 residues. CDR3: CAWSLRGQGPHQPQHF. Here the CDR3 DNA reads TGTGCCTGGAGTCTCCGGGGACAGGGGCCACATCAGCCCCAGCATTTT.

The count of this clone is one. The V and J genes are TRBV7-8 and TRBJ2-7, with 9 bases identical to TRBD1. This CDR3 is 14 amino acids long. CDR1 SGHVS and CDR2 FQNEAQ come from the germline V gene. With 3 bases clipped from V and 4 bases from J, the junction kept 4 bases outside the gene matches. CDR3 sequence (DNA): TGTGCCAGCAGCTTGGACAGGGGACCATACGAGCAGTACTTC. Encoded protein: CASSLDRGPYEQYF.

This clone was observed once. The genes are TRBV28 and TRBJ2-5; D is ambiguous. This CDR3 comprises 12 residues. Trimming pared 5 bases from V and 9 bases from J, leaving 13 bases between. The germline gives CDR1 MDHEN, CDR2 SYDVKM. The CDR3 coding sequence is TGTGCCAGCAGTACCCCTGTAGTGGCCCAGTACTTC. Amino acid sequence: CASSTPVVAQYF.

This clone has only one observation. V gene TRBV9 combines with J gene TRBJ2-7; TRBD1 matches 9 bases. The CDR3 is 14 residues long. Trimming at V came to 0 bases and at J to 5 bases, leaving 3 bases not matched to a gene. Germline assignment: CDR1 SGDLS and CDR2 YYNGEE. The CDR3 sequence is CASSVGDRVDEQYF. The CDR3 DNA reads as TGTGCCAGCAGCGTAGGGGACAGGGTGGACGAGCAGTACTTC.

The chain joins TRBV2 to TRBJ1-1; TRBD1 matches 9 bases. The V segment lost 6 bases and the J segment 5 bases; nucleotides outside the gene matches: 7. This CDR3 has 14 amino acids. Looked up from germline, CDR1 is SNHLY and CDR2 is FYNNEI. The CDR3 loop reads CASRGQGEGTEAFF. The CDR3 DNA reads as TGTGCCAGCAGGGGACAGGGAGAAGGGACTGAAGCTTTCTTT. Drawing the rest from reference TRBV2 and TRBJ1-1, the complete variable domain is EPEVTQTPSHQVTQMGQEVILRCVPISNHLYFYWYRQILGQKVEFLVSFYNNEISEKSEIFDDQFSVERPDGSNFTLKIRSTKLEDSAMYFCASRGQGEGTEAFFGQGTRLTVV.

The chain links TRBV9 to TRBJ2-7; D possibly corresponds to TRBD2 (5 bases). This CDR3 region has 15 residues. Germline loops: CDR1 SGDLS, CDR2 YYNGEE. V shed 0 bases and J shed 0 bases, with 10 bases lying between them. The CDR3 spells CASSVGGTSSYEQYF. The CDR3 coding sequence is TGTGCCAGCAGCGTAGGAGGAACTAGCTCCTACGAGCAGTACTTC.

This sequence joins TRBV6-5 and TRBJ2-4; tentatively, D is TRBD2 (6 bases). CDR1 is MNHEY, CDR2 SVGAGI, per germline. This CDR3 has 15 amino acids. Trimming took 3 bases from V and 7 from J, leaving 16 bases between them. The CDR3 spells CASSYSFQAGNIQYF. The CDR3 coding sequence is TGTGCCAGCAGTTATTCGTTTCAGGCGGGGAACATTCAGTACTTC.

The CDR3, as DNA: TGTGCCAGCAGCTCACAGGGGGCTATAACAGATACGCAGTATTTT. Its protein is CASSSQGAITDTQYF. The chain recombines TRBV7-2 with TRBJ2-3; TRBD1 matches 9 bases. Trimming took 4 bases from V and 3 from J; bases not matched to a gene: 5. This CDR3 is 15 amino acids long. CDR1 SGHTA and CDR2 FQGNSA come from the germline V gene.

The V and J genes are TRBV7-9 and TRBJ1-1; D is uncertain. The CDR3 has 14 residues. The ends were cut back, 3 bases at V and 1 base at J, with 9 bases in the middle. The V gene's germline CDR1 is SEHNR and CDR2 FQNEAQ (reference sequence). CDR3 DNA: TGTGCCAGCAGCTTGGGCGGGCAGAACACTGAAGCTTTCTTT. Translation: CASSLGGQNTEAFF.

This chain uses TRBV5-1 with TRBJ1-5; TRBD1 agrees at 8 bases. The CDR3 spans 15 residues. The trim removed 1 base at V and 5 bases at J, leaving 5 bases unmatched. Per germline, CDR1 SGHRS and CDR2 YFSETQ. The CDR3 protein is CASSLYTGGDQPQHF. The DNA of the CDR3 is TGCGCCAGCAGCTTGTACACAGGGGGGGATCAGCCCCAGCATTTT.

The chain joins TRBV18 to TRBJ2-3; D gene ambiguous. V lost 2 bases to trimming and J lost 6 bases, with 6 bases between them. CDR1 and CDR2 from the germline V gene are KGHSH and LQKENI. The CDR3 loop spans 12 amino acids. The CDR3 reads CASSPSADTQYF. As DNA, the CDR3 is TGTGCCAGCTCACCAAGTGCGGATACGCAGTATTTT.

J is TRBJ1-1 and V is TRBV11-2, with TRBD1 matching over 7 bases. CDR3 size: 15 residues. V was clipped by 2 bases and J by 3 bases; unmatched bases: 6. Per germline, CDR1 SGHAT and CDR2 FQNNGV. DNA for the CDR3: TGTGCCAGCAGCTTACCCCTAGACAGGGACACTGAAGCTTTCTTT. Translation gives CASSLPLDRDTEAFF.

This clone is a singleton in its sample. This chain links TRBV11-2 with TRBJ2-1, with 12 bases fitting TRBD2. The germline gives CDR1 SGHAT, CDR2 FQNNGV. The CDR3 has 16 amino acids. The V gene end was trimmed by 4 bases and the J gene end by 0 bases; junction bases not matched to a gene: 1. CDR3 protein: CASSSTSGSSYNEQFF. The CDR3 coding sequence is TGTGCCAGCAGCTCGACTAGCGGGAGCTCCTACAATGAGCAGTTCTTC.

The chain joins TRBV19 to TRBJ2-7, with 9 bases fitting TRBD2. CDR1 and CDR2 (germline): LNHDA, SQIVND (reference sequence). CDR3 length equals 13 residues. The junction had 7 bases not matched to a gene; V was cut back by 10 bases and J by 3 bases. The CDR3 here is CATSSGTYYEQYF. As DNA, the CDR3 is TGTGCCACCTCTAGCGGGACCTACTACGAGCAGTACTTC.

The rearrangement joins TRBV9 to TRBJ2-5, with 7 positions matching TRBD2. Germline loops: CDR1 SGDLS, CDR2 YYNGEE. CDR3 length: 17 residues. J gave up 5 bases and V 0 bases, and 13 bases lay outside the gene matches. For the CDR3, the DNA is TGTGCCAGCAGCGTAGGGGTGGGAGGGGCCTCCGGGGAGACCCAGTACTTC. Residues: CASSVGVGGASGETQYF.

The rearrangement links TRBV15 to TRBJ1-3; D gene uncertain. Germline-derived CDR1 and CDR2 are LNHNV and YYDKDF (reference sequence). The V end was cut by 0 bases, the J end by 0 bases, with 9 bases between. The CDR3 sequence is 16 residues long. The CDR3 sequence: CATSRDLGPSGNTIYF. Here the CDR3 DNA reads TGTGCCACCAGCAGAGACTTAGGCCCCTCTGGAAACACCATATATTTT.

The rearrangement links TRBV19 to TRBJ2-6; the match to TRBD1 covers 8 bases. V was pared by 6 bases and J by 4 bases, with 11 bases of the junction left unmatched. CDR3 size: 17 residues. Germline loops: CDR1 LNHDA, CDR2 SQIVND (reference sequence). The CDR3 protein is CASSNRGQGSGANVLTF. The CDR3 bases are TGTGCCAGTAGCAACCGAGGACAGGGTTCCGGGGCCAACGTCCTGACTTTC.

The V call is TRBV7-3, the J call TRBJ2-1; D remains unclear. This CDR3 has 11 amino acids. Trimming removed 2 bases from V and 13 bases from J, with 9 bases in between. From germline, CDR1 is SGHTA and CDR2 FQGTGA. The CDR3 reads CASSLPIRQFF. CDR3 in DNA: TGTGCCAGCAGCTTACCAATCCGACAGTTCTTC.

V is TRBV29-1 and J is TRBJ1-2, with D hard to call. Trimming removed 4 bases from V and 4 bases from J, with 13 bases in between. The CDR3 is 13 residues long. Germline-derived CDR1 and CDR2 are SQVTM and ANQGSEA. DNA of the CDR3: TGCAGCGTTGGTGGGAACTCTCTCTATGGCTACACCTTC. Residues: CSVGGNSLYGYTF.

This clone occurred a few times. J is TRBJ2-1 and V is TRBV2; D is unclear. Germline V gene data show CDR1 as SNHLY and CDR2 as FYNNEI. The CDR3 runs to 14 residues. V gave up 1 base and J gave up 3 bases, with 7 bases separating them. The CDR3 is CASSEESSYNEQFF. CDR3 bases: TGTGCCAGCAGTGAAGAATCTAGCTACAATGAGCAGTTCTTC.

The rearrangement joins TRBV6-6 to TRBJ1-4; D gene unclear. CDR1 is MNHNY, CDR2 SVGAGI, per germline (reference sequence). The CDR3 sequence is 14 residues long. V was trimmed by 7 bases and J by 4 bases, leaving 13 bases between them. The CDR3: CASTLLAFNEKLFF. The CDR3 DNA follows: TGTGCCAGCACCTTACTAGCGTTTAATGAAAAACTGTTTTTT.